The clone carrying this T cell receptor (beta chain) has only a few counts. Its antigen is currently unknown. These data originate in a study of CD8 T cells in ankylosing spondylitis. Findings and limits, study-wide: Reports say disease-linked clones showed up significantly more in matched ankylosing spondylitis synovial fluid. Ankylosing spondylitis blood appeared to be characterized by a TCR beta motif of fewer than ten highly homologous variants.

One entry per CDR3 protein results from TCRdb running MiXCR on the 5' RACE reads. This table holds 330,000 or so distinct CDR3 sequences, 8% found once. Trimming left V 0 bases short and J 8 bases short, with 14 bases between. The length of the CDR3 is 15 residues. Looked up from germline, CDR1 is SGHAT and CDR2 is FQNNGV. The receptor comes from a male donor with ankylosing spondylitis. The sequenced material came from blood, either unsorted or a sorted T cell fraction (not recorded which). V and J are TRBV11-2 and TRBJ2-1; D remains unclear. Here the CDR3 reads CASSLDMARTYEQFF. Here the CDR3 DNA reads TGTGCCAGCAGCTTAGATATGGCTAGGACCTATGAGCAGTTCTTC.